This T cell receptor (beta chain) is drawn from a study of shared T cell receptors in the human thymus. The CDR3 runs to 16 residues. Trimming took 3 bases from V and 5 from J; bases not matched to a gene: 10. Germline loops: CDR1 LNHDA, CDR2 SQIVND (reference sequence). Measured with immunoSEQ multiplex PCR; TCRdb has only the in-frame clones, and not every one. This table holds roughly 710,000 clones, over 75% found once. These records were also assigned to another study, of human thymus T cells. That paper notes: From resections taken during corrective heart surgery, the thymus tissue was obtained. Apparent bias marked the V and J gene usage of thymic and blood repertoires. Related research found strongly overlapping thymic repertoires in unrelated individuals.

Sequences were obtained from thymocytes. This chain connects TRBV19 to TRBJ1-2, with 9 bases that match TRBD1. The TCR was taken from a girl less than two years old with a congenital heart defect. For the CDR3, the DNA is TGTGCCAGTAGTATCAACCCGGGACAGGGTTGGTATGGCTACACCTTC. Protein: CASSINPGQGWYGYTF.